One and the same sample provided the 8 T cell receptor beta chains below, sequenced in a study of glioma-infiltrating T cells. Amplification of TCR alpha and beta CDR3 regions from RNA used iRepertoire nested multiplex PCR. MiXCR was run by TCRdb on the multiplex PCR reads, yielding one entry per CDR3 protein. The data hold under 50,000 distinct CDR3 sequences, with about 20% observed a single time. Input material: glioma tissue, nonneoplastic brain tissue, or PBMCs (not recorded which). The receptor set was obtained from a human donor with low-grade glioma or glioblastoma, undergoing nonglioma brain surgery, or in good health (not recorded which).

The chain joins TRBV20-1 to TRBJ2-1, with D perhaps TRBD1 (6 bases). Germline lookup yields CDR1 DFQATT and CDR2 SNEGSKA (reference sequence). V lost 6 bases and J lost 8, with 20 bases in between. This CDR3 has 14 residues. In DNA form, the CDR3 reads TGCAGTGCGCCGGACAGTACATCCTCCTATGAGCAGTTCTTC. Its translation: CSAPDSTSSYEQFF.

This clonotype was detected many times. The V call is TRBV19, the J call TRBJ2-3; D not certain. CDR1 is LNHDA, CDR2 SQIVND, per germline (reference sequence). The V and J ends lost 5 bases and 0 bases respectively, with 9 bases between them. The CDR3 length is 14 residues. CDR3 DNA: TGTGCCAGTAGTGTAGCAGCCAGCACAGATACGCAGTATTTT. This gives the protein CASSVAASTDTQYF.

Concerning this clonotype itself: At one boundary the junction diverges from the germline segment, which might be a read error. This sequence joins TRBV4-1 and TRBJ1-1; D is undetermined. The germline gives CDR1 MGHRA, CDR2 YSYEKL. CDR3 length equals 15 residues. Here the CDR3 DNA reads TGCGCCAGCAGCCAAACTGGGAGGCGCGGCACTAAAGCTTTCTTT. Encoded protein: CASSQTGRRGTKAFF.

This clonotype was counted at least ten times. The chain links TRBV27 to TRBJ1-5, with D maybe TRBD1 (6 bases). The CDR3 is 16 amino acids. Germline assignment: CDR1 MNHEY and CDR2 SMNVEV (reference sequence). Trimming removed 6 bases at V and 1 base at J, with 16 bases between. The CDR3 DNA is TGTGCCAGCAGACCGGGGGGGGGCTTGAGCAATCAGCCCCAGCATTTT. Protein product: CASRPGGGLSNQPQHF.

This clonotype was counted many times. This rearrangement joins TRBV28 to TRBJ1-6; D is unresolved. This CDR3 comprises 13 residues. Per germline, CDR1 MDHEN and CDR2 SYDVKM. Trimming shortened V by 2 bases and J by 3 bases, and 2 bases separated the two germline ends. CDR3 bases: TGTGCCAGCAGTTTAAGCTATAATTCACCCCTCCACTTT. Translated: CASSLSYNSPLHF.

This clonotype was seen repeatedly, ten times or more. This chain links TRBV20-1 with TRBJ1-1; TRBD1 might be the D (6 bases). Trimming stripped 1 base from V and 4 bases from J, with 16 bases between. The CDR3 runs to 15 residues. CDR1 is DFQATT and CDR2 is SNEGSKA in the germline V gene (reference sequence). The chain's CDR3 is CSARGRGKRGTEAFF. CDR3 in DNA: TGCAGTGCTAGAGGGAGGGGGAAACGGGGCACTGAAGCTTTCTTT.

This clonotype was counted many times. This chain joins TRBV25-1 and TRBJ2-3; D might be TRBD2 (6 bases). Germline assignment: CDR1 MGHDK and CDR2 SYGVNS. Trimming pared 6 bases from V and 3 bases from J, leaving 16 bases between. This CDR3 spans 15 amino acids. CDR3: CASSGPGGATDTQYF. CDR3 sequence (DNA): TGTGCCAGCAGCGGTCCGGGCGGGGCGACAGATACGCAGTATTTT. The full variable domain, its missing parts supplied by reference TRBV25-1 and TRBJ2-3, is EADIYQTPRYLVIGTGKKITLECSQTMGHDKMYWYQQDPGMELHLIHYSYGVNSTEKGDLSSESTVSRIRTEHFPLTLESARPSHTSQYLCASSGPGGATDTQYFGPGTRLTVL.

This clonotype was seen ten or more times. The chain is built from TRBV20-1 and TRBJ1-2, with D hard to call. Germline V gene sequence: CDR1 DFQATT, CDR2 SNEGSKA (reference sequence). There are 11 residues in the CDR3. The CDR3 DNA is TGCATTATCCCCTATTTGAATGGCTACACCTTC. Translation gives CIIPYLNGYTF.